The T cell receptor beta chain described here comes from a study of control samples from healthy donors and cancer patients. Deletions cut 5 bases from V and 1 base from J, with 12 bases between. CDR3 length: 15 amino acids. Germline CDR1 reads SGHTA; CDR2 reads FQGNSA. Measured with immunoSEQ multiplex PCR; TCRdb has only the in-frame clones, and not every one. The sample lists fewer than 20,000 clones, around 84% occurring once. This clone turned up a few times. The sequenced material came from PBMCs. The receptor was derived from a woman in her 70s with colorectal cancer. The V and J genes are TRBV7-2 and TRBJ1-5; D possibly corresponds to TRBD1 (6 bases). The CDR3 coding sequence is TGTGCCAGCAGCCCACAGGGTATGAGCAATCAGCCCCAGCATTTT. Translated: CASSPQGMSNQPQHF.